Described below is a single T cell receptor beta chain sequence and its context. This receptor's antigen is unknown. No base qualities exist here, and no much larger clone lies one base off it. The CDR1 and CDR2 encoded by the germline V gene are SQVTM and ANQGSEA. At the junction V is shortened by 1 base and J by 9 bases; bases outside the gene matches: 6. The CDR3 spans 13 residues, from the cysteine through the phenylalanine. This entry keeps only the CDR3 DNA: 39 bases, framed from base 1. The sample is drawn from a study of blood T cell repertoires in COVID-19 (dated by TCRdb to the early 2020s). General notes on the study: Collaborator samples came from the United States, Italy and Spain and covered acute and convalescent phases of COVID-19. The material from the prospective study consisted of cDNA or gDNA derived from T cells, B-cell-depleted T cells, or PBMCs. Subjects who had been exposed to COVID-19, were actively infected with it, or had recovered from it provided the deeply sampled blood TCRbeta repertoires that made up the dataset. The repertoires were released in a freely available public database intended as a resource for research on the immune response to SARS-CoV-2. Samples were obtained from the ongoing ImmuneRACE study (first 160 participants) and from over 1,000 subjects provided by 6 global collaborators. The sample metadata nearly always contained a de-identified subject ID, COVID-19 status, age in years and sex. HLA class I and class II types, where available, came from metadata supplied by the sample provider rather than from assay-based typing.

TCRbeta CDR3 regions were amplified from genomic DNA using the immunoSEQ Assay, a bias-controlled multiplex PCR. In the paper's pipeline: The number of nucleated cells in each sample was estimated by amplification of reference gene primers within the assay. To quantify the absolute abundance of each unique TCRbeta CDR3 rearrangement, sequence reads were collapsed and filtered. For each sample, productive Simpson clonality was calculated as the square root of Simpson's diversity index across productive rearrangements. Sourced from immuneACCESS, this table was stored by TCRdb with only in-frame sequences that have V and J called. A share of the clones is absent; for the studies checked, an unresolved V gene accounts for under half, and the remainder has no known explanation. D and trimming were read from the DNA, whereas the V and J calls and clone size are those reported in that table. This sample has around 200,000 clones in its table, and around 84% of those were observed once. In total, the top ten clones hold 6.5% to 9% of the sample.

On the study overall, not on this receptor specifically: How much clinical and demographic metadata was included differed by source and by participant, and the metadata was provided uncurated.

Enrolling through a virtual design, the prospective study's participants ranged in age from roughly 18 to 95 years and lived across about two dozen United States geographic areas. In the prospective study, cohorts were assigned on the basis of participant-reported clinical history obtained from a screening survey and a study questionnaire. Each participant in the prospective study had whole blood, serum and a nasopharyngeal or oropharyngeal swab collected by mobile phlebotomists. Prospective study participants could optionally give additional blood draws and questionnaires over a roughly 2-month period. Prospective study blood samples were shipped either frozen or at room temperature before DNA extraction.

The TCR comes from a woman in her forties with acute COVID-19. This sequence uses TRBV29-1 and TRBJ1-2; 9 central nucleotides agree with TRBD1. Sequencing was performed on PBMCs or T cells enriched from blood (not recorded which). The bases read TGCAGCGTTGAAGGGACAGGGGTTTTTCGCTACACCTTC. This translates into CSVEGTGVFRYTF. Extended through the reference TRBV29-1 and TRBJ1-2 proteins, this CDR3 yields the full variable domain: SAVISQKPSRDICQRGTSLTIQCQVDSQVTMMFWYRQQPGQSLTLIATANQGSEATYESGFVIDKFPISRPNLTFSTLTVSNMSPEDSSIYLCSVEGTGVFRYTFGSGTRLTVV.